This T cell receptor beta chain was obtained from a study of blood T cell repertoires in COVID-19. Overall study: Samples taken during acute and convalescent COVID-19 were collected in the United States, Italy and Spain.

Authors' processing steps: It was from reference gene primer amplification that nucleated cell counts were estimated. Produced via immunoSEQ multiplex PCR; TCRdb's table is partial and in-frame only. V, J and clone size are taken as reported in that table, and D and trimming were inferred from the DNA itself. This sample has 260,000 or so clones, with roughly 88% found just once. CDR3 length: 13 amino acids. Germline CDR1 and CDR2: MNHEY and SVGAGI. Comment on this clone: At one boundary the junction diverges from the germline segment, which might be a read error.

The chain is built from TRBV6-5 and TRBJ2-7; D call uncertain. Source material: peripheral blood. The receptor comes from a young man with active or convalescent COVID-19. The CDR3 loop reads CASSDSLVLQQYF. CDR3 DNA sequence: TGTGCCAGCAGTGACTCACTGGTTCTCCAGCAGTACTTC.